This TCR beta chain derives from a study of OX40 agonist ivuxolimab in advanced cancers. Study details: Patients were treated with ivuxolimab, an agonistic anti-OX40 (CD134) antibody.

To note about this clone: No antigen is known for it.

Germline CDR1 is MGHDK and CDR2 is SYGVNS. J lost 1 base, V lost 1 base, and 6 bases had no gene match. This CDR3 comprises 16 residues. Libraries were prepared by immunoSEQ multiplex PCR; TCRdb keeps only in-frame clonotypes and omits some of them. This table has over 80,000 clones, about 88% appearing once. The study's findings and limits: At 0.1 to 3.0 mg/kg and by week 6, clonal expansion occurred in CD4+ and CD8+ blood T cells.

This sample comprised CD4+ or CD8+ T cells sorted from blood, obtained in a trial of the OX40 agonist ivuxolimab. The chain carries TRBV25-1 and TRBJ1-1; 7 nucleotides align to TRBD1. This receptor was identified in an adult with an advanced solid tumor such as melanoma, head and neck, liver or kidney cancer. The CDR3, as DNA: TGTGCCAGCAGTGAATGGGGGGACAGACCGAACACTGAAGCTTTCTTT. Its translation: CASSEWGDRPNTEAFF.